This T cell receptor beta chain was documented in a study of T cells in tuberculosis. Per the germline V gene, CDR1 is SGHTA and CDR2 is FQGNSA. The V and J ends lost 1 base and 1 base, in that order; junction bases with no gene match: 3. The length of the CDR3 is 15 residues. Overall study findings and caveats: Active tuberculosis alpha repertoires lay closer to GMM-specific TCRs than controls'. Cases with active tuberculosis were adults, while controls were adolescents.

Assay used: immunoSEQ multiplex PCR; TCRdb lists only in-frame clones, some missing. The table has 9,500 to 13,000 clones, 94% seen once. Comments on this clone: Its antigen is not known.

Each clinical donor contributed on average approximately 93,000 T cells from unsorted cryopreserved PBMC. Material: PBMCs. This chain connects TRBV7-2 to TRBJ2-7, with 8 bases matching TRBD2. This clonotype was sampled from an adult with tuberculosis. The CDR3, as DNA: TGTGCCAGCAGCTTAGAACTAGCGGCTTCCTACGAGCAGTACTTC. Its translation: CASSLELAASYEQYF. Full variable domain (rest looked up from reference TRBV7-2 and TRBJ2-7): GAGVSQSPSNKVTEKGKDVELRCDPISGHTALYWYRQSLGQGLEFLIYFQGNSAPDKSGLPSDRFSAERTGGSVSTLTIQRTQQEDSAVYLCASSLELAASYEQYFGPGTRLTVT.